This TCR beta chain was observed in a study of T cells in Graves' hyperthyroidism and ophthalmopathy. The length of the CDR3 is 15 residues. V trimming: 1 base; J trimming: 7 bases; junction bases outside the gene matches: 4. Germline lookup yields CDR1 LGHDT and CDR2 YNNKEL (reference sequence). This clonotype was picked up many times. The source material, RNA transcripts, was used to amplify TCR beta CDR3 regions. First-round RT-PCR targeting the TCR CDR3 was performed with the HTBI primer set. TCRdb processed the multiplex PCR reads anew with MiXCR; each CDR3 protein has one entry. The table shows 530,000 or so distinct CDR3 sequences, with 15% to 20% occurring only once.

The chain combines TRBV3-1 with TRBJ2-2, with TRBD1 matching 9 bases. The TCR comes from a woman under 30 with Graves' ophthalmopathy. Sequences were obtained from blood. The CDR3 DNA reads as TGTGCCAGCAGCCAAGGGGACAGGGCCGGCGGGGAGCTGTTTTTT. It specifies CASSQGDRAGGELFF.